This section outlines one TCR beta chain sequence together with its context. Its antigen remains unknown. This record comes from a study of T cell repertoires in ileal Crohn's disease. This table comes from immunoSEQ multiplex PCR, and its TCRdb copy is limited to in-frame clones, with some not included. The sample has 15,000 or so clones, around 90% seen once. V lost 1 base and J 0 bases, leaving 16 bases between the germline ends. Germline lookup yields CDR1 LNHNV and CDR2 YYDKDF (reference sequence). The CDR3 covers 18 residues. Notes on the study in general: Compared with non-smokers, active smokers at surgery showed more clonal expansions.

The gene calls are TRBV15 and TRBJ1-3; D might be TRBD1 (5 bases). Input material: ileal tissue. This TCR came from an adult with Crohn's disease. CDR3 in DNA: TGTGCCACCAGCAGAGTTAAGGGTCTGGGGCTCTCTGGAAACACCATATATTTT. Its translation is CATSRVKGLGLSGNTIYF.